These 24 T cell receptor beta chains came from one sample sequenced in a study of Ad26.COV2.S vaccination and SARS-CoV-2 variants. Treatment here: about 20 received Ad26.COV2.S at low or high dose, single or two shots; about five received placebo; per-sample allocation not given. Material that was analyzed had been drawn on day 63 after the first vaccine or placebo injection. Generated by immunoSEQ multiplex PCR, the TCRdb table keeps only in-frame clones and is missing some. The data show about 480,000 clones, roughly nine tenths seen once. This specimen was peripheral blood, taken in a trial of Ad26.COV2.S vaccine versus placebo. The receptors shown here come from a person aged 18 to 59 who received the Ad26.COV2.S COVID-19 vaccine or a placebo.

This clone was detected only a few times. This sequence joins TRBV21-1 and TRBJ2-7; TRBD1, the table's D call, was not compared with the DNA. TRBV21-1 is given as a pseudogene. This CDR3 spans 18 amino acids. CDR3 in amino acids: CASSNGGLACTAGDEQYF. The CDR3 nucleotides read TGTGCCAGCAGCAACGGCGGGCTGGCGTGTACAGCAGGGGACGAGCAGTACTTC.

The chain has TRBV27 and TRBJ2-2; possible D gene TRBD2, 6 bases. This CDR3 is built from 16 residues. Germline assignment: CDR1 MNHEY and CDR2 SMNVEV (reference sequence). Trimming left V 4 bases short and J 4 bases short, with 16 bases between. CDR3 nucleotides: TGTGCCAGCAGTTGGCGGGAATTCGGTGGCACCGGGGAGCTGTTTTTT. This sequence encodes CASSWREFGGTGELFF.

This rearrangement joins TRBV5-4 to TRBJ2-1, with 9 nucleotides matching TRBD1. This CDR3 spans 15 amino acids. V was pared by 4 bases and J by 6 bases, with 8 bases of the junction left unmatched. Looked up from germline, CDR1 is SGHNT and CDR2 is YYREEE (reference sequence). The DNA for the CDR3 is TGTGCCAGCAGCCCCGACAGGGGGTCGTTCAATGAGCAGTTCTTC. This codes for CASSPDRGSFNEQFF.

The chain has TRBV27 and TRBJ2-1, with 7 bases lining up with TRBD2. Germline CDR1 and CDR2: MNHEY and SMNVEV (reference sequence). V lost 6 bases, J lost 5 bases, and 19 bases stayed unmatched. The CDR3 consists of 18 residues. The DNA for the CDR3 is TGTGCCAGCAGAACCCAAAACGGGACTAACCGCTATGACAATGAGCAGTTCTTC. As protein: CASRTQNGTNRYDNEQFF.

This chain links TRBV11-2 with TRBJ2-3; 9 positions match TRBD2. Germline loops: CDR1 SGHAT, CDR2 FQNNGV. This CDR3 region has 17 residues. V lost 2 bases and J lost 2; bases outside the gene matches: 8. CDR3 amino acids: CASSLNGGRAFTDTQYF. The CDR3 DNA follows: TGTGCCAGCAGCTTAAACGGCGGGAGGGCGTTCACAGATACGCAGTATTTT. The complete variable domain, with remaining parts taken from reference TRBV11-2 and TRBJ2-3, reads EAGVAQSPRYKIIEKRQSVAFWCNPISGHATLYWYQQILGQGPKLLIQFQNNGVVDDSQLPKDRFSAERLKGVDSTLKIQPAKLEDSAVYLCASSLNGGRAFTDTQYFGPGTRLTVL.

The chain recombines TRBV6-6 with TRBJ2-1; no clear D. From germline, CDR1 is MNHNY and CDR2 SVGAGI (reference sequence). The CDR3 spans 13 residues. V was pared by 5 bases and J by 6 bases, with 11 bases between. This CDR3 reads CASSTPPSNEQFF. CDR3 DNA sequence: TGTGCCAGCAGTACCCCCCCGTCCAATGAGCAGTTCTTC.

This rearrangement joins TRBV10-3 to TRBJ1-1, with 7 bases lining up with TRBD1. Germline V gene lookup returns CDR1 ENHRY and CDR2 SYGVKD. The CDR3 sequence is 16 residues long. The V segment lost 4 bases and the J segment 1 base; nucleotides outside the gene matches: 9. The CDR3 here is CAISGVLGQSNTEAFF. CDR3 coding DNA: TGTGCCATCAGTGGAGTTCTGGGACAGTCGAACACTGAAGCTTTCTTT.

The sample holds one count of this clone. The chain couples TRBV3-1 (or the pseudogene TRBV3-2) to TRBJ2-4; TRBD2 matches 8 bases. V was clipped by 1 base and J by 5 bases; unmatched bases: 10. CDR3 length equals 17 residues. Germline values: CDR1 LGHDT, CDR2 YNNKEL (reference sequence). The CDR3 loop is CASSQGSGAGVQNIQYF. The CDR3 DNA follows: TGTGCCAGCAGCCAAGGGTCCGGAGCGGGAGTTCAAAACATTCAGTACTTC.

The rearrangement uses TRBV5-1 and TRBJ2-4; D is unresolved. Trimming took 2 bases from V and 6 from J, leaving 15 bases between them. Germline CDR1 and CDR2: SGHRS and YFSETQ. The CDR3 runs to 15 residues. The CDR3: CASSFFGDPVNIQYF. The CDR3 DNA follows: TGCGCCAGCAGCTTTTTCGGCGACCCCGTAAACATTCAGTACTTC.

The chain joins TRBV19 to TRBJ1-6, with D perhaps matching TRBD1 (6 bases). Germline V gene sequence: CDR1 LNHDA, CDR2 SQIVND (reference sequence). The CDR3 length is 12 residues. The CDR3 nucleotides are TGTGCAACGGGACAATCGGACTCACCCCTCCACTTT. Encoded protein: CATGQSDSPLHF.

This chain links TRBV28 with TRBJ1-6; D uncertain. The V end was cut by 6 bases, the J end by 6 bases, with 15 bases between. This CDR3 has 15 amino acids. From germline, CDR1 is MDHEN and CDR2 SYDVKM. The CDR3 DNA reads TGTGCCAGCAGCCCTGCCGGGCCCCTTAATTCACCCCTCCACTTT. Translating gives CASSPAGPLNSPLHF.

The rearrangement joins TRBV30 to TRBJ1-5; a possible D gene is TRBD1 (5 bases). Germline CDR1 reads GTSNPN; CDR2 reads SVGIG (reference sequence). The CDR3 runs 16 residues. V was clipped by 6 bases and J by 0 bases, with 18 bases between them. CDR3 coding DNA: TGTGCCTGCACTGGGGGGGACTTCCATAGCAATCAGCCCCAGCATTTT. It is translated as CACTGGDFHSNQPQHF.

A single count supports this clone. V usage is TRBV29-1 and J usage is TRBJ2-1; tentatively, D is TRBD1 (6 bases). Trimming shortened V by 6 bases and J by 12 bases, and 15 bases separated the two germline ends. Germline V gene data show CDR1 as SQVTM and CDR2 as ANQGSEA. The CDR3 sequence is 11 residues long. CDR3 nucleotides: TGCAGCGTGGATACAGGGTTACGGCAGTTCTTC. This gives the protein CSVDTGLRQFF.

This rearrangement joins TRBV4-3 to TRBJ1-1; 7 bases map to TRBD1. J gave up 0 bases and V 0 bases, and 4 bases lay outside the gene matches. Germline lookup yields CDR1 LGHNA and CDR2 YSLEER. This CDR3 is built from 16 residues. CDR3 residues: CASSQEATGVNTEAFF. DNA of the CDR3: TGCGCCAGCAGCCAAGAGGCCACAGGGGTGAACACTGAAGCTTTCTTT.

The chain is built from TRBV6-6 and TRBJ2-7; D could derive from TRBD1 or TRBD2 (5 bases each). This CDR3 region has 12 residues. Germline values: CDR1 MNHNY, CDR2 SVGAGI (reference sequence). Deletions cut 5 bases from V and 12 bases from J, with 17 bases between. In nucleotides, the CDR3 is TGTGCCAGCAGTAACGGGATACAGGAGGTGTACTTC. It specifies CASSNGIQEVYF.

DNA for the CDR3: TGTGCCAGTAGTATAGGCGTAAGGGGCGATGAGCAGTTCTTC. Translated, it gives CASSIGVRGDEQFF. The genes are TRBV19 and TRBJ2-1; tentatively, D is TRBD1 (5 bases). The V end was cut by 1 base, the J end by 8 bases, with 12 bases between. The CDR3 spans 14 residues. Germline V CDR1 and CDR2: LNHDA, SQIVND (reference sequence).

V is TRBV12-3 or TRBV12-4 and J is TRBJ2-7; weak D call: TRBD1 (6 bases). CDR3 size: 13 residues. Trimming took off 5 bases at V and 4 bases at J, with 12 bases between the two ends. The CDR3 spells CASSHRGQYEQYF. The CDR3 DNA reads TGTGCCAGCAGTCACCGAGGACAGTACGAGCAGTACTTC.

This chain joins TRBV7-9 and TRBJ2-7, with D possibly matching TRBD2 (5 bases). CDR3 size: 14 residues. V lost 5 bases and J 2 bases, leaving 13 bases between the germline ends. Germline CDR1 reads SEHNR; CDR2 reads FQNEAQ (reference sequence). CDR3 loop: CASSPGLITYEQYF. CDR3 nucleotides: TGTGCCAGCAGCCCTGGACTGATCACCTACGAGCAGTACTTC.

The chain employs TRBV7-2 and TRBJ2-5; D perhaps matches TRBD2 (6 bases). Germline CDR1 is SGHTA and CDR2 is FQGNSA. Trimming took off 0 bases at V and 5 bases at J, with 10 bases between the two ends. This CDR3 has 14 amino acids. CDR3 nucleotides: TGTGCCAGCAGCTTAGCCGGGACTTACGAGACCCAGTACTTC. Amino acids: CASSLAGTYETQYF.

As regards this clone: This same CDR3 is encoded by further DNA sequences in the sample. This chain joins TRBV19 and TRBJ2-1; possible D gene TRBD2, 5 bases. V lost 2 bases and J 7 bases, leaving 6 bases between the germline ends. CDR3 length: 12 residues. The germline CDR1 and CDR2 sequences are LNHDA and SQIVND (reference sequence). The DNA of the CDR3 is TGTGCCAGTAGTATAAGAGGGAATGAGCAGTTCTTC. Residues: CASSIRGNEQFF.

V usage is TRBV18 and J usage is TRBJ2-1, with 9 positions matching TRBD2. CDR1 is KGHSH, CDR2 LQKENI, per germline. The CDR3 extends over 15 amino acids. Trimming cost V 5 bases and J 6 bases; bases outside gene matches: 8. The CDR3 region is CASSAFSGSLNEQFF. CDR3 sequence (DNA): TGTGCCAGCTCAGCTTTTAGCGGGAGCCTCAATGAGCAGTTCTTC.

The rearrangement joins TRBV7-6 to TRBJ2-5, with D possibly matching TRBD1 (6 bases). This CDR3 contains 15 residues. Per the germline V gene, CDR1 is SGHVS and CDR2 is FNYEAQ. Trimming cost V 5 bases and J 5 bases, with 18 bases left between them. CDR3 amino acids: CASSGTGFRMETQYF. The CDR3 DNA reads TGTGCCAGCAGCGGAACAGGGTTTAGGATGGAGACCCAGTACTTC.

The V call is TRBV5-4, the J call TRBJ2-1; D might be TRBD1 (5 bases). Germline-derived CDR1 and CDR2 are SGHNT and YYREEE (reference sequence). V was clipped by 4 bases and J by 0 bases, with 14 bases between them. This CDR3 region has 16 residues. The CDR3 DNA follows: TGTGCCAGCAGCCTTAGGGGCGGACCCTCCTACAATGAGCAGTTCTTC. This translates into CASSLRGGPSYNEQFF.

The J gene is TRBJ2-1, the V gene TRBV19; 7 bases align to TRBD2. Germline CDR1 LNHDA, CDR2 SQIVND (reference sequence). V shed 4 bases and J 6 bases; nucleotides not matched to a gene: 12. CDR3 length: 16 residues. DNA of the CDR3: TGTGCCAGTAGTAGTCATCGCGGGAGATTAAGCAATGAGCAGTTCTTC. Amino acid sequence: CASSSHRGRLSNEQFF.